The clone carrying this T cell receptor beta chain occurred once. What it recognizes is unknown. TCRdb's copy holds only in-frame clones and misses some; the assay was immunoSEQ multiplex PCR. The repertoire holds around 43,000 clones, with around nine tenths as singletons. The source of the sample is a study of OX40 agonist ivuxolimab in advanced cancers. Notes on the study in general: Dosing at 0.1 to 3.0 mg/kg was accompanied by clonal expansion of CD4+ and CD8+ blood T cells by week 6. Expanded clones were, on average, more numerous among CD8+ T cells than CD4+.

CDR1 is KGHSY, CDR2 FQNENV, per germline. The CDR3 runs 14 residues. The ends lost 5 bases at V and 3 bases at J; junction bases unmatched: 6. The sequencing used CD4+ or CD8+ T cells sorted from blood, collected in a trial of the OX40 agonist ivuxolimab. This rearrangement joins TRBV16 to TRBJ2-5; TRBD1 aligns across 7 bases. The sequence came from an adult with an advanced solid tumor such as melanoma, head and neck, liver or kidney cancer. The CDR3 sequence is CASSEMTGKETQYF. CDR3 coding DNA: TGTGCCAGCAGCGAAATGACAGGGAAAGAGACCCAGTACTTC.